This record covers a single T cell receptor (beta chain). This entry belongs to a study of blood T cell repertoires in COVID-19. Study as a whole: Some COVID-19 samples were acute and others convalescent; all came from the United States, Italy and Spain. The cDNA or gDNA used as material had been derived from T cells, B-cell-depleted T cells, or PBMCs.

In the original processing: Counts of nucleated cells, estimated from reference gene primer amplification, were obtained. Generated by immunoSEQ multiplex PCR, the TCRdb table keeps only in-frame clones and is missing some. The V and J calls and clone size are taken from that table; D and trimming were inferred from the DNA. The sample yields some 170,000 clones, around nine tenths seen once. V was clipped by 4 bases and J by 4 bases, with 10 bases between them. There are 13 residues in the CDR3. Germline V gene data show CDR1 as SGHAT and CDR2 as FQDESV (reference sequence). Seattle patient enrollment occurred during active infection, with longitudinal follow-up thereafter.

Sequencing was performed on peripheral blood. The sequence came from a woman in her seventies with COVID-19, enrolled during active disease. This rearrangement joins TRBV11-1 to TRBJ1-1; maybe TRBD1 (6 bases). DNA of the CDR3: TGTGCCAGCAGCTCCACAGGGCCCACTGAAGCTTTCTTT. Translation: CASSSTGPTEAFF.